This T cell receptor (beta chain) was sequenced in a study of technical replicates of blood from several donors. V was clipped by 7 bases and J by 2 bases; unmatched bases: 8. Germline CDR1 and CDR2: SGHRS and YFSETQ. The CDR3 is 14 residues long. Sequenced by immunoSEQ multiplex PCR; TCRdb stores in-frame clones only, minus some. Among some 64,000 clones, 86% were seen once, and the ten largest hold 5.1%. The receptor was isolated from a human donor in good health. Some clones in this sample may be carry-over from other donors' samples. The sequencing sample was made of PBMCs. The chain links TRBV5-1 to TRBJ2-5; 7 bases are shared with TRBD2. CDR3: CASSGPSGQETQYF. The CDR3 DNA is TGCGCCAGCTCAGGGCCTAGCGGACAAGAGACCCAGTACTTC.